Listed below are T cell receptor beta chains from one sample, sequenced in a study of cytomegalovirus exposure and HLA in healthy donors. Measured with immunoSEQ multiplex PCR; TCRdb has only the in-frame clones, and not every one. The data show 70,000 to 90,000 clones, roughly 73% seen once. Sequences were obtained from PBMCs. Source of these receptors: a man aged 40-55 years in good health and CMV-seronegative. Both conserved end residues are part of each CDR3. The D gene is left open where the match is weak. Only some rows state a clone size, as once, few, many or a class for expanded clones.

D: -
V: TRBV6-5
J: TRBJ1-6
size: -
DNA: TGTGCCAGCAGTTCGTCAGGGTCCGCGAATTCACCCCTCCACTTT
CDR3: CASSSSGSANSPLHF

D: TRBD1
V: TRBV10-3
J: TRBJ2-7
size: -
DNA: TGTGCCATCAGTGAGTCCCGGGACAGGGAGGTGGGGAAAACCTACGAGCAGTACTTC
CDR3: CAISESRDREVGKTYEQYF

D: -
V: TRBV7-8
J: TRBJ1-5
size: -
DNA: TGTGCCAGCAGCTTAAGGACACTCAATCAGCCCCAGCATTTT
CDR3: CASSLRTLNQPQHF

D: TRBD1
V: TRBV6-1
J: TRBJ1-1
size: -
DNA: TGTGCCAGCAGAGGGACAGGGGGAAGCACTGAAGCTTTCTTT
CDR3: CASRGTGGSTEAFF

D: TRBD2
V: TRBV2
J: TRBJ2-5
size: -
DNA: TGTGCCAGCAGTGAAGAGGCGGGGGGGGCAGAGACCCAGTACTTC
CDR3: CASSEEAGGAETQYF

D: TRBD1
V: TRBV10-3
J: TRBJ1-5
size: -
DNA: TGTGCCATCAGTGCAGGGGGCCTTCAGCCCCAGCATTTT
CDR3: CAISAGGLQPQHF

D: -
V: TRBV29-1
J: TRBJ2-5
size: -
DNA: TGCAGCGTTGAGGGCAGTGGGGAGACCCAGTACTTC
CDR3: CSVEGSGETQYF

D: -
V: TRBV10-3
J: TRBJ2-7
size: few
DNA: TGTGCCATCAGTGATCTAGACCCCCGCGAGCAGTACTTC
CDR3: CAISDLDPREQYF

D: -
V: TRBV10-1
J: TRBJ2-4
size: once
DNA: TGCGCCAGCAGTGACCTCCTAGCCAAAAACATTCAGTACTTC
CDR3: CASSDLLAKNIQYF

D: -
V: TRBV4-1
J: TRBJ1-5
size: -
DNA: TGCGCCAGCAGCCAACTACAGTCACATCAGCCCCAGCATTTT
CDR3: CASSQLQSHQPQHF

D: -
V: TRBV4-1
J: TRBJ1-1
size: -
DNA: TGCGCCAGCAGCCAAGGCCAGGGCGGCTGGCTTGGAGCTTTCTTT
CDR3: CASSQGQGGWLGAFF

D: TRBD2
V: TRBV18
J: TRBJ2-5
size: -
DNA: TGTGCCAGCTCACCACCTAGCGGGAGGAAGATAGAGACCCAGTACTTC
CDR3: CASSPPSGRKIETQYF

D: TRBD2
V: TRBV4-1
J: TRBJ2-7
size: few
DNA: TGCGCCAGCAGCCAAGATCGGGGTAGCGGGTACTACTACGAGCAGTACTTC
CDR3: CASSQDRGSGYYYEQYF

D: TRBD2
V: TRBV9
J: TRBJ2-1
size: -
DNA: TGTGCCAGCAGCGTAACTAGCGGGGGGGGTCGTGAGCAGTTCTTC
CDR3: CASSVTSGGGREQFF

D: -
V: TRBV7-2
J: TRBJ2-1
size: once
DNA: TGTGCCAGCAGCTTAGGGCGGAACAATGAGCAGTTCTTC
CDR3: CASSLGRNNEQFF

D: TRBD2
V: TRBV19
J: TRBJ2-1
size: -
DNA: TGTGCCAGTAGTATTTCTGGGGGGGTAATCGACAATGAGCAGTTCTTC
CDR3: CASSISGGVIDNEQFF

D: -
V: TRBV30
J: TRBJ2-7
size: -
DNA: TGTGCCTGGAGTGTACTCGCAGGGGCCACGGGAGGTCGGTCCTACGAGCAGTACTTC
CDR3: CAWSVLAGATGGRSYEQYF

D: TRBD2
V: TRBV9
J: TRBJ2-1
size: -
DNA: TGTGCCAGCAGCGTTCAGACTAGCGGAGCATACAATGAGCAGTTCTTC
CDR3: CASSVQTSGAYNEQFF

D: TRBD2
V: TRBV7-8
J: TRBJ2-5
size: -
DNA: TGTGCCAGCAGCTTTACTAGCGGGTCGGGGTGGGAGACCCAGTACTTC
CDR3: CASSFTSGSGWETQYF

D: TRBD1
V: TRBV7-9
J: TRBJ1-3
size: -
DNA: TGTGCCAGCGACAGGGGTGGAAACACCATATATTTT
CDR3: CASDRGGNTIYF

D: -
V: TRBV7-9
J: TRBJ1-4
size: -
DNA: TGTGCCAGCAGCCTTACGGGGGACCCCTTCGGTAATGAAAAACTGTTTTTT
CDR3: CASSLTGDPFGNEKLFF

D: -
V: TRBV7-8
J: TRBJ1-5
size: -
DNA: TGTGCCAGCAGCTTAGAAGGAGTAGCACATCAGCCCCAGCATTTT
CDR3: CASSLEGVAHQPQHF

D: -
V: TRBV19
J: TRBJ2-5
size: -
DNA: TGTGCCAGTAGTATGAGGAGAGAGACCCAGTACTTC
CDR3: CASSMRRETQYF

D: TRBD1
V: TRBV6-4
J: TRBJ1-2
size: -
DNA: TGTGCCAGCAGTGACTCGGACAGGGCGGAATATGGCTACACCTTC
CDR3: CASSDSDRAEYGYTF

D: -
V: TRBV4-1
J: TRBJ1-5
size: -
DNA: TGCGCCAGCAGCCACCGAGGTGACGGACAGCCCCAGCATTTT
CDR3: CASSHRGDGQPQHF

D: TRBD2
V: TRBV7-9
J: TRBJ2-3
size: -
DNA: TGTGCCAGCAGCTTCGGGACTAGCGGGGGGGATACGCAGTATTTT
CDR3: CASSFGTSGGDTQYF

D: -
V: TRBV4-1
J: TRBJ2-1
size: -
DNA: TGCGCCAGCAGCCATAGTGACAATGAGCAGTTCTTC
CDR3: CASSHSDNEQFF

D: TRBD1
V: TRBV29-1
J: TRBJ1-2
size: once
DNA: TGCAGCGTTCAGGGGGCTTGGGGCTACACCTTC
CDR3: CSVQGAWGYTF

D: TRBD1
V: TRBV6-1
J: TRBJ1-5
size: few
DNA: TGTGCCAGCAGTGGGACAGGGGGCGATCAGCCCCAGCATTTT
CDR3: CASSGTGGDQPQHF

D: TRBD1
V: TRBV28
J: TRBJ1-5
size: -
DNA: TGTGCCAGCAGTTTACCCAATACAGGGGCGGTAAGCAATCAGCCCCAGCATTTT
CDR3: CASSLPNTGAVSNQPQHF

D: TRBD2
V: TRBV9
J: TRBJ2-1
size: -
DNA: TGTGCCAGCAGTGGACTAGCTTGGGACAATGAGCAGTTCTTC
CDR3: CASSGLAWDNEQFF

D: TRBD2
V: TRBV5-1
J: TRBJ2-1
size: -
DNA: TGCGCCAGCAGCGTGACTAGCGGGAGCAATGAGCAGTTCTTC
CDR3: CASSVTSGSNEQFF

D: TRBD1
V: TRBV7-3
J: TRBJ2-7
size: -
DNA: TGTGCCAGCAGCCTTACGACAGGGTCCTCCTACGAGCAGTACTTC
CDR3: CASSLTTGSSYEQYF

D: -
V: TRBV9
J: TRBJ2-7
size: -
DNA: TGTGCCAGCAGCGTAGACCCCGCCCCCGGGAATGTCTACGAGCAGTACTTC
CDR3: CASSVDPAPGNVYEQYF

D: TRBD1
V: TRBV11-2
J: TRBJ2-2
size: once
DNA: TGTGCCAGCAGCACGCTACAGGGGGCCAACCCCGGGGAGCTGTTTTTT
CDR3: CASSTLQGANPGELFF

D: -
V: TRBV29-1
J: TRBJ2-7
size: -
DNA: TGCAGCGTTGAGGGGCCGGGACTGATGAGCTACGAGCAGTACTTC
CDR3: CSVEGPGLMSYEQYF

D: TRBD1
V: TRBV11-3
J: TRBJ2-1
size: -
DNA: TGTGCCAGCACCCAGGGGGCCCGTGATGAGCAGTTCTTC
CDR3: CASTQGARDEQFF

D: TRBD1
V: TRBV19
J: TRBJ1-1
size: -
DNA: TGTGCCAGTAGTGTCAGAGGGGACAGAACTGAAGCTTTCTTT
CDR3: CASSVRGDRTEAFF

D: -
V: TRBV4-1
J: TRBJ1-4
size: once
DNA: TGCGTCAGCAGCCAACCCAGGGCCAGCTCAACTAATGAAAAACTGTTTTTT
CDR3: CVSSQPRASSTNEKLFF

D: TRBD2
V: TRBV4-2
J: TRBJ2-7
size: -
DNA: TGTGCCAGCAGCCGGACGGGGGGTCCCTACGAGCAGTACTTC
CDR3: CASSRTGGPYEQYF

D: -
V: TRBV7-6
J: TRBJ2-7
size: -
DNA: TGTGCCAGCAGTCCTGTAGCGTCCTACGAGCAGTACTTC
CDR3: CASSPVASYEQYF

D: -
V: TRBV9
J: TRBJ1-1
size: -
DNA: TGTGCCAGCACCGAGGGACTCCTGGGGACTGAAGCTTTCTTT
CDR3: CASTEGLLGTEAFF

D: TRBD1
V: TRBV6-1
J: TRBJ2-6
size: -
DNA: TGTGCCAGCAGTGAAGCGTTTCTTTTGACAGGGGTCGGGGCCAACGTCCTGACTTTC
CDR3: CASSEAFLLTGVGANVLTF

D: TRBD1
V: TRBV29-1
J: TRBJ1-1
size: -
DNA: TGCAGCGCCGGTACAGACAGGGGATCTGAAGCTTTCTTT
CDR3: CSAGTDRGSEAFF

D: TRBD2
V: TRBV7-7
J: TRBJ2-3
size: -
DNA: TGTGCTAGCAGCTTAGGCGGGAGTCTTGCAGATACGCAGTATTTT
CDR3: CASSLGGSLADTQYF

D: -
V: TRBV5-4
J: TRBJ1-2
size: -
DNA: TGTGCCAGCAGGGACGGCGGGGACTATGGCTACACCTTC
CDR3: CASRDGGDYGYTF

D: -
V: TRBV5-4
J: TRBJ1-3
size: -
DNA: TGTGCCAGCAGCTTCCAGGGTGGAAACACCATATATTTT
CDR3: CASSFQGGNTIYF

D: TRBD1
V: TRBV11-2
J: TRBJ2-1
size: -
DNA: TGTGCCAGCAGCTTAGAGAGAACAGGGGGACAGTTCTTC
CDR3: CASSLERTGGQFF

D: -
V: TRBV9
J: TRBJ2-3
size: -
DNA: TGTGCCAGCAGCGTCATATCGGAGACAGATACGCAGTATTTT
CDR3: CASSVISETDTQYF